This is a list of T cell receptor beta chains from one sample in a study of cytomegalovirus exposure and HLA in healthy donors. Assay: immunoSEQ multiplex PCR; the TCRdb copy retains only in-frame clones and omits some. Among more than 110,000 clones listed, 80% to 90% were seen once. The sample was PBMCs. Receptors originate from a woman aged 18-29 years in good health and CMV-seropositive. The CDR3 runs from the conserved cysteine through the conserved F or W. D genes are given only for firm matches. Clone sizes are given selectively: once, few, many, or a class where the clone is expanded.

cdr3_aa: CAIRREEISDSPLHF
cdr3_nt: TGTGCCATCAGGCGAGAGGAGATCTCCGATTCACCCCTCCACTTT
d_call: NA
j_call: TRBJ1-6
v_call: TRBV10-3
clone_size: NA

cdr3_aa: CASSLDLYEQYF
cdr3_nt: TGCGCCAGCAGCTTGGATCTCTACGAGCAGTACTTC
d_call: NA
j_call: TRBJ2-7
v_call: TRBV5-1
clone_size: few

cdr3_aa: CASSLGPVTGELFF
cdr3_nt: TGCGCCAGCAGCTTGGGGCCAGTCACCGGGGAGCTGTTTTTT
d_call: NA
j_call: TRBJ2-2
v_call: TRBV5-1
clone_size: NA

cdr3_aa: CASSVTSKTRGFYEQYF
cdr3_nt: TGTGCCAGCAGCGTCACCAGTAAGACCAGGGGTTTCTACGAGCAGTACTTC
d_call: NA
j_call: TRBJ2-7
v_call: TRBV13
clone_size: NA

cdr3_aa: CATSRGGGGQPQHF
cdr3_nt: TGTGCCACCAGCAGAGGGGGGGGCGGACAGCCCCAGCATTTT
d_call: NA
j_call: TRBJ1-5
v_call: TRBV15
clone_size: NA

cdr3_aa: CASSLGQGGTEAFF
cdr3_nt: TGTGCCAGCAGCTTGGGGCAGGGAGGAACTGAAGCTTTCTTT
d_call: NA
j_call: TRBJ1-1
v_call: TRBV5-6
clone_size: NA

cdr3_aa: CASSPGSLGYEQYF
cdr3_nt: TGCGCCAGCAGCCCGGGATCGCTTGGCTACGAGCAGTACTTC
d_call: NA
j_call: TRBJ2-7
v_call: TRBV4-1
clone_size: few

cdr3_aa: CASGAQVVANVLTF
cdr3_nt: TGTGCCAGCGGGGCACAGGTGGTGGCCAACGTCCTGACTTTC
d_call: NA
j_call: TRBJ2-6
v_call: TRBV6-5
clone_size: NA

cdr3_aa: CSGRSTKNIQYF
cdr3_nt: TGCAGCGGTAGATCTACCAAAAACATTCAGTACTTC
d_call: NA
j_call: TRBJ2-4
v_call: TRBV29-1
clone_size: NA

cdr3_aa: CASSVAGPNSPLHF
cdr3_nt: TGTGCCAGCAGCGTAGCTGGCCCTAATTCACCCCTCCACTTT
d_call: NA
j_call: TRBJ1-6
v_call: TRBV9
clone_size: once

cdr3_aa: CASSSFRAGPKEQYF
cdr3_nt: TGTGCCAGCTCATCTTTCCGAGCGGGCCCCAAAGAGCAGTACTTC
d_call: NA
j_call: TRBJ2-7
v_call: TRBV18
clone_size: NA

cdr3_aa: CSAAREPEAFF
cdr3_nt: TGCAGTGCTGCGCGGGAGCCTGAAGCTTTCTTT
d_call: NA
j_call: TRBJ1-1
v_call: TRBV20-1
clone_size: NA

cdr3_aa: CASSVGIYEQGETQYF
cdr3_nt: TGTGCCAGCAGCGTAGGGATTTATGAACAGGGAGAGACCCAGTACTTC
d_call: NA
j_call: TRBJ2-5
v_call: TRBV9
clone_size: NA

cdr3_aa: CASRGTGGRKTQYF
cdr3_nt: TGTGCCAGCAGAGGGACGGGGGGGAGGAAGACCCAGTACTTC
d_call: TRBD2
j_call: TRBJ2-5
v_call: TRBV6-6
clone_size: NA

cdr3_aa: CASSPPGGVIYEQYF
cdr3_nt: TGTGCCAGCAGCCCACCCGGAGGGGTAATTTACGAGCAGTACTTC
d_call: NA
j_call: TRBJ2-7
v_call: TRBV7-9
clone_size: NA